Following are 7 T cell receptor beta chains from one sample sequenced in a study of cytomegalovirus exposure and HLA in healthy donors. Vbeta (60) and Jbeta (13) primers were used in the PCR. Assay used: immunoSEQ multiplex PCR; TCRdb lists only in-frame clones, some missing. The sample has 150,000 to 200,000 clones, 75% to 85% seen once. Sequenced material: PBMCs. The receptors here all came from a male donor in good health and CMV-seropositive.

The chain carries TRBV5-1 and TRBJ1-1; D ambiguous. Germline CDR1 and CDR2: SGHRS and YFSETQ. V lost 0 bases, J lost 8 bases, and 11 bases lay in between. CDR3 length equals 13 residues. DNA of the CDR3: TGCGCCAGCAGCTTGGCCGAATTCCAGGAAGCTTTCTTT. It codes for CASSLAEFQEAFF.

The CDR3 DNA is TGTGCCACCAGCAGAGATGTGGCCGACAATCAGCCCCAGCATTTT. Its translation is CATSRDVADNQPQHF. The rearrangement joins TRBV15 to TRBJ1-5; D is undetermined. There are 15 residues in the CDR3. Deletions cut 0 bases from V and 3 bases from J, with 9 bases between. Looked up from germline, CDR1 is LNHNV and CDR2 is YYDKDF (reference sequence).

This clone was detected only a few times. The chain couples TRBV19 to TRBJ2-1; the match to TRBD1 covers 9 bases. The V gene's germline CDR1 is LNHDA and CDR2 SQIVND (reference sequence). V shed 6 bases and J 6 bases; nucleotides not matched to a gene: 9. The CDR3 loop spans 15 amino acids. The CDR3 DNA sequence: TGTGCCAGTAGCTGGACAGGGGTTGATGGCAATGAGCAGTTCTTC. Amino acid sequence: CASSWTGVDGNEQFF.

V is TRBV27 and J is TRBJ1-1; D remains unclear. The V gene lost 4 bases and the J gene lost 0 bases, with 9 bases spanning the gap. This CDR3 is built from 14 residues. CDR1 and CDR2 (germline): MNHEY, SMNVEV (reference sequence). CDR3 bases: TGTGCCAGCAGTTCAACAGTGCTGAACACTGAAGCTTTCTTT. Protein sequence: CASSSTVLNTEAFF.

The rearrangement joins TRBV28 to TRBJ2-5; TRBD1 matches 12 bases. The CDR3 sequence is 14 residues long. The V and J ends lost 5 bases and 11 bases, in that order; junction bases with no gene match: 9. Germline CDR1 reads MDHEN; CDR2 reads SYDVKM. The CDR3, as DNA: TGTGCCAGCAGTCCGGGACAGGGGGCCCGAGAGCAGTACTTC. This encodes CASSPGQGAREQYF.

J is TRBJ1-5 and V is TRBV6-5; D remains unclear. Germline V gene sequence: CDR1 MNHEY, CDR2 SVGAGI. The V end was cut by 9 bases, the J end by 0 bases, with 15 bases between. The CDR3 has 15 amino acids. As DNA, the CDR3 is TGTGCCAGTCCCACAGCCGCAATTAGCAATCAGCCCCAGCATTTT. It translates to CASPTAAISNQPQHF.

The chain carries TRBV27 and TRBJ1-4; a possible D gene is TRBD1 (6 bases). The V end was cut by 2 bases, the J end by 7 bases, with 14 bases between. This CDR3 region has 15 residues. Germline V gives CDR1 MNHEY, CDR2 SMNVEV (reference sequence). The CDR3 loop is CASSLEPGEIEKLFF. The CDR3 nucleotides are TGTGCCAGCAGTTTAGAGCCAGGGGAGATTGAAAAACTGTTTTTT.